This is a list of T cell receptor beta chains from one sample in a study of cytomegalovirus exposure and HLA in healthy donors. Produced via immunoSEQ multiplex PCR; TCRdb's table is partial and in-frame only. The sample records 140,000 to 150,000 clones, 70% being singletons. Sequencing was carried out using PBMCs. These receptors were obtained from an older woman in good health and CMV-seropositive. Each CDR3 is given with its conserved first and last residue. The order of the fields is clone size, V gene, D gene, J gene, CDR3 DNA, CDR3 protein. A D gene is named only where the DNA matches it firmly. Size values are once, few and many counts, or a class for expanded clones, and some rows have none.

>NA|TRBV9|NA|TRBJ1-1
TGTGCCAGCAGCGTCCGAGACGGAGAGTATACTGAAGCTTTCTTT
CASSVRDGEYTEAFF
>NA|TRBV7-2|NA|TRBJ2-2
TGTGCCAGCAGCCCATACACCGGGGAGCTGTTTTTT
CASSPYTGELFF
>NA|TRBV6-1|NA|TRBJ1-4
TGTGCCAGCAGTGAACCGGGTTCGGGTGAAAAACTGTTTTTT
CASSEPGSGEKLFF
>NA|TRBV4-2|TRBD1|TRBJ1-1
TGTGCCAGCAGCCAAGATTGGACAGGGAGCACTGAAGCTTTCTTT
CASSQDWTGSTEAFF
>once|TRBV13|TRBD2|TRBJ2-3
TGTGCCAGCAGCTCTTGGACTAGCGGGAGCTCAGATACGCAGTATTTT
CASSSWTSGSSDTQYF
>NA|TRBV18|NA|TRBJ1-2
TGTGCCAGCTCACCGGGGCTCGGGGACATCGGTGGCTACACCTTC
CASSPGLGDIGGYTF
>NA|TRBV4-2|NA|TRBJ2-1
TGTGCCAGCAGCCAAGCCCGAGGGCTAGAAGACAATGAGCAGTTCTTC
CASSQARGLEDNEQFF
>NA|TRBV30|NA|TRBJ2-5
TGTGCCGGATACCGGGAGTTCCAAGAGACCCAGTACTTC
CAGYREFQETQYF
>NA|TRBV14|TRBD2|TRBJ2-2
TGTGCCAGCAGCCAAGCGGGAGGCAACACCGGGGAGCTGTTTTTT
CASSQAGGNTGELFF
>NA|TRBV5-4|TRBD2|TRBJ2-3
TGTGCCAGCAGCGCCAGCGGGAGGGCAGATACGCAGTATTTT
CASSASGRADTQYF
>few|TRBV7-3|TRBD1|TRBJ1-1
TGTGCCAGCAGCTTATTGCCCACACCGACAGGGGGCACTGAAGCTTTCTTT
CASSLLPTPTGGTEAFF
>NA|TRBV7-2|NA|TRBJ2-5
TGTGCCAGCAGCGGGGTTGGGGGCTGGCAAGAGACCCAGTACTTC
CASSGVGGWQETQYF
>NA|TRBV10-3|TRBD2|TRBJ2-7
TGTGCCATCAGTGATAAGAGAACTAGCGGGAGTCGCCTTTCCTACGAGCAGTACTTC
CAISDKRTSGSRLSYEQYF
>NA|TRBV5-1|TRBD1|TRBJ1-1
TGCGCCAGCAGCGTCAACTGGGCAGGGGGCACTGAAGCTTTCTTT
CASSVNWAGGTEAFF
>NA|TRBV4-1|TRBD1|TRBJ1-2
TGCGCCAGCAGCCAAGATCGTAGAGGGGGCCATGGCTACACCTTC
CASSQDRRGGHGYTF
>NA|TRBV4-1|TRBD1|TRBJ1-3
TGCGCCAGCAGCCAAGACACGGTCAGGGGGCTAAACACCATATATTTT
CASSQDTVRGLNTIYF
>NA|TRBV4-1|NA|TRBJ2-5
TGCGCCAGCAGCCAAGCCGGGGAGACCCAGTACTTC
CASSQAGETQYF
>NA|TRBV21-1|NA|TRBJ2-5
TGTGCCAGAACTAGCGTGCGGGAGACCCAGTACTTC
CARTSVRETQYF
>NA|TRBV30|NA|TRBJ1-2
TGTGCCTGGATTTCCACAGGGAGCTATGGCTACACCTTC
CAWISTGSYGYTF
>NA|TRBV5-1|NA|TRBJ1-1
TGCGCCAGCAGCAAGCGACAGGTCACTGAAGCTTTCTTT
CASSKRQVTEAFF
>NA|TRBV5-4|NA|TRBJ2-5
TGTGCCAGCAGCGTCCAGGAGACCCAGTACTTC
CASSVQETQYF
>NA|TRBV27|NA|TRBJ1-2
TGTGCCAGCAGTTCCAACAGGGAACTTAACTATGGCTACACCTTC
CASSSNRELNYGYTF
>NA|TRBV5-6|NA|TRBJ2-1
TGTGCCAGCAGCTTGGTACGGAGCTCCTACAATGAGCAGTTCTTC
CASSLVRSSYNEQFF
>NA|TRBV10-3|NA|TRBJ1-2
TGTGCCATCAGTGAGTCTCCAGACTATGGCTACACCTTC
CAISESPDYGYTF
>few|TRBV28|TRBD1|TRBJ2-5
TGTGCCAGCAGGTCACAGGGGGCAGGGGAGACCCAGTACTTC
CASRSQGAGETQYF
>once|TRBV18|TRBD1|TRBJ2-7
TGTGCCAGCTCACCACCGGGCCAGGGGGCCTACGAGCAGTACTTC
CASSPPGQGAYEQYF
>NA|TRBV19|TRBD1|TRBJ2-7
TGTGCCAGTAGTATCGGGGGACAGGGTCAAACCTACGAGCAGTACTTC
CASSIGGQGQTYEQYF
>few|TRBV19|NA|TRBJ1-5
TGTGCCAGTAGGGACTCTCAAAATCAGCCCCAGCATTTT
CASRDSQNQPQHF
>NA|TRBV7-7|NA|TRBJ1-5
TGTGCCAGCAGTTTAACACAGAATCAGCCCCAGCATTTT
CASSLTQNQPQHF
>NA|TRBV5-1|NA|TRBJ1-1
TGCGCCAGCAGCTTGGAAGGGAGTACTGAAGCTTTCTTT
CASSLEGSTEAFF
>few|TRBV5-1|TRBD2|TRBJ2-3
TGCGCCAGCAGCTCGGGAGGGGGGGATACGCAGTATTTT
CASSSGGGDTQYF
>NA|TRBV28|NA|TRBJ2-7
TGTGCCAGCGGGCCACAGCAGTACTTC
CASGPQQYF
>NA|TRBV18|TRBD1|TRBJ2-7
TGTGCCAGCTCACCACAGACAGGGCGGGAGCAGTACTTC
CASSPQTGREQYF
>NA|TRBV4-1|NA|TRBJ1-2
TGCGCCAGCAGCCAAGGTCTCGCAGGGGCCGACTATGGCTACACCTTC
CASSQGLAGADYGYTF
>NA|TRBV7-2|TRBD2|TRBJ2-5
TGTGCCAGCAGCTTGAGGGCTAGCGGTCAAGAGACCCAGTACTTC
CASSLRASGQETQYF
>NA|TRBV29-1|TRBD2|TRBJ2-2
TGCAGCGCAGCCGGGACTAGCGAATATCAGACTGGGGAGCTGTTTTTT
CSAAGTSEYQTGELFF